Sequencing of this TCR beta chain was carried out in a study of cytomegalovirus exposure and HLA in healthy donors. Findings and caveats of the study: A later analysis showed HLA-associated TCR beta chains outstripping equally common others in clonal expansion.

As to this clone: Its antigen remains unidentified.

The CDR3 spans 15 residues. Trimming pared 7 bases from V and 14 bases from J, leaving 27 bases between. Germline V lookup: CDR1 MNHNS, CDR2 SASEGT. The PCR had 60 Vbeta and 13 Jbeta primers. Profiling relied on immunoSEQ multiplex PCR, and the TCRdb table lists in-frame clones only, not all of them. The sample consists of approximately 150,000 clones, roughly 80% of them appearing once. V gene TRBV6-1 combines with J gene TRBJ1-5, with D perhaps matching TRBD1 (6 bases). The receptor's source is a male donor in good health and CMV-seronegative. The sample was PBMCs. The CDR3 spells CASTIGRGAQDSKHF. DNA of the CDR3: TGTGCCAGCACCATAGGACGGGGGGCCCAAGACTCTAAGCATTTT.